This T cell receptor (beta chain) was observed in a study of T cells in Graves' hyperthyroidism and ophthalmopathy. There are many counts of this clonotype. Trimming left V 2 bases short and J 7 bases short, with 12 bases between. CDR1 and CDR2 from the germline V gene are SQVTM and ANQGSEA. The CDR3 loop spans 13 amino acids. It was RNA transcripts that yielded the amplified TCR beta CDR3 regions. Initially, a first-round RT-PCR of the TCR CDR3 employed the HTBI primer set. TCRdb called the multiplex PCR reads again in MiXCR, with one record for every CDR3 protein. The sample has some 50,000 distinct CDR3 sequences; 48% are singletons.

Sequences were obtained from blood. The clonotype was recovered from a woman aged 45-65 years with Graves' ophthalmopathy. V is TRBV29-1 and J is TRBJ2-1; D is unresolved. In DNA, the CDR3 is TGCAGCGTTGAATGGTCCCGAGGTAATGAGCAGTTCTTC. Protein: CSVEWSRGNEQFF.